This TCR beta chain was obtained from a study of T-cell memory formation after mild COVID-19. TCRdb re-called the 5' RACE reads through MiXCR, storing one row per CDR3 protein. This sample has 75,000 to 95,000 distinct CDR3 sequences, with roughly 16% found just once. The CDR3 extends over 15 amino acids. Germline CDR1 reads MNHEY; CDR2 reads SMNVEV (reference sequence). Trimming cost V 4 bases and J 6 bases; bases outside gene matches: 4. This clonotype was picked up a small number of times. Sample: PBMCs or a T cell subset sorted from them (not recorded which). The source is a young man who had mild COVID-19 (a few samples of this study predate the infection). Cell type and time point are not known. This chain links TRBV27 with TRBJ2-2; 11 bases agree with TRBD1. This chain's CDR3 is CASSWGQGDAGELFF. The DNA of the CDR3 is TGTGCCAGCAGTTGGGGACAGGGGGATGCCGGGGAGCTGTTTTTT.